This passage covers 14 T cell receptor beta chains from one sample sequenced in a study of graft-versus-host responses after intestinal transplantation. Clones were read by immunoSEQ multiplex PCR, and TCRdb kept only the in-frame ones, dropping some. The table shows about 7,400 clones, with roughly 33% occurring only once. The sequencing used alloreactive CD4+ T cells from a mixed lymphocyte reaction culture, collected before transplantation. Noted subset: CFSE-low proliferating T cells sorted from roughly 6-day pre-transplant mixed lymphocyte reaction (GvH or HvG direction). The source is a human patient who was an organ donor for intestinal transplantation.

This clone was seen more than once but under ten times. The chain is built from TRBV12-5 and TRBJ1-2, with D perhaps TRBD1 (5 bases). The CDR3 is 13 residues long. Trimming stripped 1 base from V and 8 bases from J, with 11 bases between. Germline CDR1 reads LGHNT; CDR2 reads FRNRAP. The CDR3 DNA sequence: TGTGCTAGTGGTTTGGGCAGGGTGAAGGGCTACACCTTC. It translates to CASGLGRVKGYTF.

This clone was picked up a small number of times. The genes are TRBV2 and TRBJ1-5, with D possibly being TRBD1 (6 bases). The CDR3 length is 15 residues. The V end was cut by 4 bases, the J end by 2 bases, with 12 bases between. Germline V gives CDR1 SNHLY, CDR2 FYNNEI. CDR3 sequence reads: CASSAGQKGNQPQHF. CDR3 DNA: TGTGCCAGCAGTGCTGGACAGAAGGGCAATCAGCCCCAGCATTTT.

The chain has TRBV6-6 and TRBJ2-5, with 7 nucleotides matching TRBD1. J lost 4 bases, V lost 2 bases, and 7 bases had no gene match. Germline V gene data show CDR1 as MNHNY and CDR2 as SVGAGI (reference sequence). The CDR3 is 15 residues long. CDR3 coding DNA: TGTGCCAGCAGTTACGGTCCAGGGGGAAGAGAGACCCAGTACTTC. Its translation: CASSYGPGGRETQYF.

This chain links TRBV4-3 with TRBJ2-1; a weak D match, TRBD2 (6 bases). CDR1 is LGHNA and CDR2 is YSLEER in the germline V gene. V gave up 0 bases and J gave up 2 bases, with 17 bases separating them. The CDR3 is made up of 18 amino acids. The CDR3 coding sequence is TGCGCCAGCAGCCAAGATATTAGCGGACATGCCCCCTACAATGAGCAGTTCTTC. Translated: CASSQDISGHAPYNEQFF.

This chain connects TRBV11-2 to TRBJ2-5, with 8 bases fitting TRBD2. Looked up from germline, CDR1 is SGHAT and CDR2 is FQNNGV. The length of the CDR3 is 18 residues. V shed 0 bases, J shed 3 bases, and the junction held 12 bases outside the gene matches. The CDR3 region is CASSLEGELAVGEETQYF. The DNA for the CDR3 is TGTGCCAGCAGCTTAGAGGGGGAACTAGCGGTGGGGGAAGAGACCCAGTACTTC. The full variable domain, rest sourced from reference TRBV11-2 and TRBJ2-5, is EAGVAQSPRYKIIEKRQSVAFWCNPISGHATLYWYQQILGQGPKLLIQFQNNGVVDDSQLPKDRFSAERLKGVDSTLKIQPAKLEDSAVYLCASSLEGELAVGEETQYFGPGTRLLVL.

This chain connects TRBV6-1 to TRBJ1-2; 9 nucleotides align to TRBD1. This CDR3 has 14 residues. Per germline, CDR1 MNHNS and CDR2 SASEGT. V trimming: 10 bases; J trimming: 4 bases; junction bases outside the gene matches: 10. Here the CDR3 reads CANQAGTGSYGYTF. The CDR3 bases are TGTGCCAACCAAGCCGGGACAGGGTCCTATGGCTACACCTTC.

The V call is TRBV4-1, the J call TRBJ1-1; D gene uncertain. The CDR3 contains 13 residues. V lost 1 base to trimming and J lost 3 bases, with 6 bases between them. Germline lookup yields CDR1 MGHRA and CDR2 YSYEKL. The CDR3 region has the DNA TGCGCCAGCAGCCAAGTGCGGTACACTGAAGCTTTCTTT. Translating gives CASSQVRYTEAFF.

The genes are TRBV7-2 and TRBJ2-1; a possible D gene is TRBD2 (5 bases). V was shortened by 3 bases and J by 0 bases, with 15 bases between the two germline ends. Germline V CDR1 and CDR2: SGHTA, FQGNSA. CDR3 size: 17 residues. The CDR3 bases are TGTGCCAGCAGCTTGTTGTGGACTGCCAACTCCTACAATGAGCAGTTCTTC. Translating gives CASSLLWTANSYNEQFF. The full variable domain, with the rest looked up from reference TRBV7-2 and TRBJ2-1, is GAGVSQSPSNKVTEKGKDVELRCDPISGHTALYWYRQSLGQGLEFLIYFQGNSAPDKSGLPSDRFSAERTGGSVSTLTIQRTQQEDSAVYLCASSLLWTANSYNEQFFGPGTRLTVL.

This chain uses TRBV4-1 with TRBJ2-7; perhaps TRBD2 as D (5 bases). Trimming cost V 4 bases and J 0 bases, with 10 bases left between them. Germline assignment: CDR1 MGHRA and CDR2 YSYEKL. The CDR3 consists of 14 residues. CDR3 sequence (DNA): TGCGCCAGCAGCCCAGCGGAGAGCTCCTACGAGCAGTACTTC. Protein product: CASSPAESSYEQYF.

In its sample, this clone was seen a few times. This chain connects TRBV5-6 to TRBJ2-7; TRBD2 might be the D (7 bases). V lost 4 bases and J lost 2, with 19 bases in between. The CDR3 spans 16 residues. Looked up from germline, CDR1 is SGHDT and CDR2 is YYEEEE. The DNA for the CDR3 is TGTGCCAGCAGCCGGGGGGCTAGCGGTGGAACCTACGAGCAGTACTTC. Its translation: CASSRGASGGTYEQYF.

V gene TRBV6-5 combines with J gene TRBJ2-7, with 9 positions matching TRBD1. The J segment lost 0 bases and the V segment lost 6 bases, leaving 6 bases of the junction unmatched. The CDR3 contains 15 residues. Germline CDR1 is MNHEY and CDR2 is SVGAGI. The CDR3 sequence is CASSRGQGRSYEQYF. Written as DNA, the CDR3 is TGTGCCAGCAGCCGAGGACAGGGGCGCTCCTACGAGCAGTACTTC.

The V gene is TRBV27, the J gene TRBJ1-5; D remains ambiguous. Trimming took 10 bases from V and 6 from J, leaving 22 bases between them. The CDR3 extends over 15 amino acids. Germline V gene lookup returns CDR1 MNHEY and CDR2 SMNVEV (reference sequence). The CDR3 DNA reads TGTGCCACCCTACGTTGGGCGAAGCCAAGTCAGCCCCAGCATTTT. Its translation is CATLRWAKPSQPQHF.

This clone was found a few times. For the CDR3, the DNA is TGTGCCAGCAGCTTGGTTCGGCAGGGACAGGGCTCTGGGGCCAACGTCCTGACTTTC. Amino acid sequence: CASSLVRQGQGSGANVLTF. J is TRBJ2-6 and V is TRBV5-6, with 9 bases aligning to TRBD1. Germline V gene sequence: CDR1 SGHDT, CDR2 YYEEEE. The V segment lost 0 bases and the J segment 0 bases; nucleotides outside the gene matches: 7. This CDR3 has 19 amino acids.

In its sample, this clone ranks as medium-sized. Other DNA sequences of this sample code for an identical CDR3. This chain connects TRBV29-1 to TRBJ2-1; TRBD1 aligns across 9 bases. Germline CDR1 and CDR2: SQVTM and ANQGSEA. V lost 7 bases to trimming and J lost 7 bases; unmatched junction nucleotides: 5. This CDR3 comprises 12 residues. CDR3 in amino acids: CSANRGRNEQFF. CDR3 sequence (DNA): TGCAGCGCCAACAGGGGGCGGAATGAGCAGTTCTTC.